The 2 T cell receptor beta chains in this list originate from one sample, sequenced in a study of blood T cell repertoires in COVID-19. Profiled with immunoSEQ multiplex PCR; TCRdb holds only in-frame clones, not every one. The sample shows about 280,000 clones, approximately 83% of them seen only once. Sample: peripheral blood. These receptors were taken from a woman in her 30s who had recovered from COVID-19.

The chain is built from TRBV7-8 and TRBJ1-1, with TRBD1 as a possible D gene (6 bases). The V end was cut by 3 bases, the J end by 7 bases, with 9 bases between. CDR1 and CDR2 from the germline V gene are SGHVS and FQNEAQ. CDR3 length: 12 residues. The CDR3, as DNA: TGTGCCAGCAGCTTCCGACAGGATGAAGCTTTCTTT. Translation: CASSFRQDEAFF.

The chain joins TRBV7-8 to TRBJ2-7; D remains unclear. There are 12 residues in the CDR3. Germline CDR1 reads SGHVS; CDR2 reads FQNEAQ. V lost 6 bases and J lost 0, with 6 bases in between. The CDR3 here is CASRPSSYEQYF. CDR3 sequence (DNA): TGTGCCAGCAGACCCAGCTCCTACGAGCAGTACTTC.